A selection of T cell receptor beta chains follows, all from one sample in a study of CD8+CD57+ T cells in acquired aplastic anemia. TCRdb processed the reads anew with MiXCR; each CDR3 protein has one entry. The sample shows some 200,000 distinct CDR3 sequences, roughly 60% of them seen only once. The sample comprised sorted CD4+, CD8+, or CD8+CD57+ T cells (not recorded which) from PBMCs. These receptor sequences come from a human donor with aplastic anemia. The CDR3 runs from the conserved cysteine through the conserved F or W. Each record gives: clone size, J gene, V gene, D gene, CDR3 protein, CDR3 DNA. The D gene is left open where the match is weak. Rows may omit the clone size; those that give it use once, few, many or a size class.

>-|TRBJ2-3|TRBV7-8|-
CASTLRPGGTDTQYF
TGTGCCAGCACCCTACGCCCGGGAGGCACAGATACGCAGTATTTT
>-|TRBJ2-1|TRBV12-3/TRBV12-4|TRBD1
CASSHSTLDRAVHEQFF
TGTGCCAGCAGTCACTCCACCCTCGACAGGGCAGTACATGAGCAGTTCTTC
>-|TRBJ2-3|TRBV7-9|TRBD2
CASAVGLAIADTQYF
TGTGCCAGTGCGGTAGGACTAGCGATCGCAGATACGCAGTATTTT
>-|TRBJ2-3|TRBV5-1|TRBD1
CASSRGQGDTDTQYF
TGCGCCAGCAGCCGGGGACAGGGCGACACAGATACGCAGTATTTT
>-|TRBJ2-7|TRBV12-3/TRBV12-4|-
CASSAVPSSYEQYF
TGTGCCAGCAGCGCGGTGCCTAGCTCCTACGAGCAGTACTTC
>-|TRBJ1-1|TRBV5-4|-
CASTAGRGVSTEAFF
TGTGCCAGCACCGCGGGGCGGGGAGTTAGCACTGAAGCTTTCTTT
>-|TRBJ2-1|TRBV29-1|-
CSVDTGYEQFF
TGCAGCGTTGATACGGGCTATGAGCAGTTCTTC
>once|TRBJ1-5|TRBV19|-
CASSHDKYSNQPQHF
TGTGCCAGTAGCCATGACAAGTATAGCAATCAGCCCCAGCATTTT
>-|TRBJ1-2|TRBV2|-
CASTGPSAQGIHGYTF
TGTGCCAGCACGGGACCCAGCGCACAGGGTATACATGGCTACACCTTC
>-|TRBJ1-1|TRBV2|-
CASPGRQNTEAFF
TGTGCCAGCCCGGGACGGCAGAACACTGAAGCTTTCTTT
>-|TRBJ2-5|TRBV20-1|-
CSARDSFGGETQYF
TGCAGTGCTAGGGACAGTTTCGGCGGAGAGACCCAGTACTTC
>-|TRBJ2-7|TRBV9|TRBD1
CASSRLALDRGTYEQYF
TGTGCCAGCAGCCGTCTCGCCCTGGACAGGGGCACCTACGAGCAGTACTTC
>-|TRBJ1-2|TRBV20-1|TRBD1
CSARDIEAGGYGYTF
TGCAGTGCTAGAGATATCGAGGCAGGGGGCTATGGCTACACCTTC
>few|TRBJ2-7|TRBV25-1|TRBD1
CASGQGSYEQYF
TGTGCCAGCGGACAGGGAAGTTACGAGCAGTACTTC
>-|TRBJ2-5|TRBV29-1|TRBD2
CSVVSGGGARQETQYF
TGCAGCGTTGTGAGTGGCGGGGGGGCACGTCAAGAGACCCAGTACTTC
>-|TRBJ1-1|TRBV20-1|-
CSAHWEPNTEAFF
TGCAGTGCCCACTGGGAACCCAACACTGAAGCTTTCTTT
>-|TRBJ2-7|TRBV24-1|TRBD2
CATSDSGLARSYEQYF
TGTGCCACCAGTGACTCGGGACTAGCCCGCTCCTACGAGCAGTACTTC
>-|TRBJ2-7|TRBV20-1|TRBD2
CSAARGAGGPYEQYF
TGCAGTGCTGCCCGGGGAGCGGGGGGGCCCTACGAGCAGTACTTC
>many|TRBJ1-4|TRBV5-8|TRBD1
CASSEQGAQEKLFF
TGTGCCAGCAGCGAACAGGGGGCGCAGGAAAAACTGTTTTTT
>many|TRBJ1-5|TRBV2|-
CASARESPEQHF
TGTGCCAGCGCCCGTGAGAGTCCCGAGCAGCATTTT
>few|TRBJ2-1|TRBV7-2|TRBD1
CASSLARTGHEQFF
TGTGCCAGCAGCTTAGCGCGGACAGGACATGAGCAGTTCTTC
>-|TRBJ1-1|TRBV7-2|-
CASSPGLQGGNTEAFF
TGTGCCAGCAGCCCCGGACTCCAGGGAGGGAACACTGAAGCTTTCTTT
>few|TRBJ2-1|TRBV7-7|TRBD2
CASSSGLAGGSEQFF
TGTGCTAGCAGCTCGGGACTAGCGGGAGGGTCTGAGCAGTTCTTC
>few|TRBJ1-2|TRBV7-2|-
CASSLDGLRDYGYTF
TGTGCCAGCAGCTTAGATGGCTTACGGGACTATGGCTACACCTTC
>many|TRBJ2-1|TRBV19|-
CASSTGFNNEQFF
TGTGCCAGTAGCACCGGGTTCAACAATGAGCAGTTCTTC
>many|TRBJ2-1|TRBV10-2|TRBD1
CASSASTGGAYNEQFF
TGCGCCAGCAGTGCTTCGACAGGGGGCGCTTACAATGAGCAGTTCTTC
>few|TRBJ2-7|TRBV5-1|-
CASSLSLYESQYF
TGCGCCAGCAGCTTATCCCTCTACGAGTCGCAGTACTTC
>-|TRBJ1-2|TRBV7-3|TRBD1
CASRTGASGYTF
TGTGCCAGCAGGACAGGGGCTTCTGGCTACACCTTC
>-|TRBJ2-7|TRBV20-1|TRBD2
CSATFSGRAGYEQYF
TGCAGTGCTACGTTCAGCGGGAGGGCCGGCTACGAGCAGTACTTC
>-|TRBJ1-6|TRBV5-1|-
CASSLAGRGSPLHF
TGCGCCAGCAGCTTGGCAGGGAGGGGGTCACCCCTCCACTTT
>-|TRBJ2-7|TRBV14|-
CASSQERVDEQYF
TGTGCCAGCAGCCAAGAAAGGGTAGACGAGCAGTACTTC
>-|TRBJ1-1|TRBV20-1|-
CSARDAARTTKNTEAFF
TGCAGTGCTAGAGATGCAGCCAGGACCACGAAGAACACTGAAGCTTTCTTT
>-|TRBJ2-7|TRBV14|TRBD1
CASSVARQGGPFEQYF
TGTGCCAGCAGCGTCGCACGACAGGGGGGCCCCTTCGAGCAGTACTTC
>-|TRBJ2-7|TRBV2|TRBD1
CASRPGQGETYEQYF
TGTGCCAGCAGGCCCGGACAGGGGGAGACCTACGAGCAGTACTTC
>few|TRBJ1-1|TRBV7-8|-
CASSHRAEAFF
TGTGCCAGCAGCCACAGGGCTGAAGCTTTCTTT
>-|TRBJ2-5|TRBV2|-
CASNRGGQETQYF
TGTGCCAGCAATAGGGGTGGCCAAGAGACCCAGTACTTC
>-|TRBJ2-7|TRBV5-5|-
CASSISLRVHEQYF
TGTGCCAGCAGCATTTCTCTCCGGGTCCACGAGCAGTACTTC
>few|TRBJ2-7|TRBV20-1|TRBD2
CSAGGGRGAYEQYF
TGCAGTGCCGGTGGGGGGCGGGGGGCCTACGAGCAGTACTTC
>-|TRBJ1-6|TRBV2|TRBD1
CASSGQADNSPLHF
TGTGCCAGCAGCGGACAGGCAGATAATTCACCCCTCCACTTT
>few|TRBJ1-1|TRBV7-9|-
CASSSARNAFF
TGTGCCAGCAGCTCCGCCCGGAACGCTTTCTTT
>-|TRBJ2-3|TRBV11-2|TRBD1
CASSLAGTGDTDTQYF
TGTGCCAGCAGCTTGGCCGGGACAGGGGACACAGATACGCAGTATTTT
>-|TRBJ2-7|TRBV7-9|-
CASSLVSAASYEQYF
TGTGCCAGCAGCTTAGTTTCGGCAGCCTCCTACGAGCAGTACTTC
>few|TRBJ1-1|TRBV6-5|-
CASRRVAGDTEAFF
TGTGCCAGCAGACGGGTGGCTGGCGACACTGAAGCTTTCTTT
>-|TRBJ2-3|TRBV5-4|TRBD2
CASSLGLAGGGQDTQYF
TGTGCCAGCAGCTTGGGACTAGCGGGGGGTGGTCAAGATACGCAGTATTTT
>few|TRBJ2-5|TRBV20-1|TRBD1
CSARPGTGETQYF
TGCAGTGCTAGACCCGGGACAGGGGAGACTCAGTACTTC
>once|TRBJ2-1|TRBV12-5|TRBD1
CASGTGQLNNEQFF
TGTGCTAGTGGAACGGGACAGCTAAACAATGAGCAGTTCTTC
>few|TRBJ1-5|TRBV20-1|-
CSASSDSNQPQHF
TGCAGTGCTTCCTCGGACAGCAATCAGCCCCAGCATTTT
>-|TRBJ2-1|TRBV20-1|-
CSAETRYNEQFF
TGCAGTGCTGAGACAAGATACAATGAGCAGTTCTTC
>few|TRBJ1-1|TRBV20-1|-
CSARLTKNTEAFF
TGCAGTGCTCGACTCACTAAGAACACTGAAGCTTTCTTT
>-|TRBJ2-3|TRBV6-2/TRBV6-3|TRBD2
CASHSSGGAVDTQYF
TGTGCCAGCCACTCTAGCGGGGGGGCTGTAGATACGCAGTATTTT
>many|TRBJ2-1|TRBV5-1|-
CASSLDPVSSYNEQFF
TGCGCCAGCAGCTTGGATCCGGTAAGCTCCTACAATGAGCAGTTCTTC
>few|TRBJ2-2|TRBV6-5|-
CASSYGGVGGHTGELFF
TGTGCCAGCAGTTACGGCGGGGTTGGGGGCCACACCGGGGAGCTGTTTTTT